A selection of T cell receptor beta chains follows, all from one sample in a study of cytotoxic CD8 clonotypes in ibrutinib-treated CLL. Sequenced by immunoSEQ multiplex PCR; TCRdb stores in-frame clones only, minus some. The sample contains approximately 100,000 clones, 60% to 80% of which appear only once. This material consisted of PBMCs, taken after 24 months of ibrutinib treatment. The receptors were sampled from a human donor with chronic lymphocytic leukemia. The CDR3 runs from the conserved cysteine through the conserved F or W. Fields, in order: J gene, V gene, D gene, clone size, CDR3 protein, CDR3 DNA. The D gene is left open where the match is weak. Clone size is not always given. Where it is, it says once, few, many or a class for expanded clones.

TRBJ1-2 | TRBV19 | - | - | CASSGWAEANYGYTF | TGTGCCAGTAGCGGTTGGGCAGAAGCTAACTATGGCTACACCTTC
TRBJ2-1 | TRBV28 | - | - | CASSFPAGSNEQFF | TGTGCCAGCAGTTTCCCAGCGGGCTCTAATGAGCAGTTCTTC
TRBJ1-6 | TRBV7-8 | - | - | CASSLIRNSPLHF | TGTGCCAGCAGCTTAATCCGGAATTCACCCCTCCACTTT
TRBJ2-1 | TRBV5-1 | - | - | CASKEGARNEQFF | TGCGCCAGCAAGGAGGGGGCCAGGAATGAGCAGTTCTTC
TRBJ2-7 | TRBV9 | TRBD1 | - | CASSPDRGRIYEQYF | TGTGCCAGCAGCCCCGACAGGGGGCGAATCTACGAGCAGTACTTC
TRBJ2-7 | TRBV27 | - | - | CASSPDPTGLSYEQYF | TGTGCCAGCAGTCCCGACCCCACAGGACTCTCCTACGAGCAGTACTTC
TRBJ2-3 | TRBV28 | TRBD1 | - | CASSLITGGSTDTQYF | TGTGCCAGCAGTCTGATCACAGGGGGTAGCACAGATACGCAGTATTTT
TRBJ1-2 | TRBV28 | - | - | CASSLGSQGGYGYTF | TGTGCCAGCAGTTTAGGTAGCCAGGGAGGCTATGGCTACACCTTC
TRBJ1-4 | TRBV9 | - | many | CASSSEGKTNEKLFF | TGTGCCAGCAGCTCCGAGGGGAAAACTAATGAAAAACTGTTTTTT
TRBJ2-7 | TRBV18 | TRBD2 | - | CASSPRGTSGTASEQYF | TGTGCCAGCTCACCACGGGGCACGAGCGGGACGGCAAGCGAGCAGTACTTC
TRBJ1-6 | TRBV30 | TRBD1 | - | CAASRTGQSPLHF | TGTGCCGCTTCCCGGACAGGGCAATCACCCCTCCACTTT
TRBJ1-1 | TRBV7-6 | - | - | CASSRQPNTEAFF | TGTGCCAGCAGCAGACAACCGAACACTGAAGCTTTCTTT
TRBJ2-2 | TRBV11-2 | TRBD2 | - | CASSLVVGGRAGRPGELFF | TGTGCCAGCAGCTTAGTCGTCGGCGGGAGGGCCGGGCGACCGGGGGAGCTGTTTTTT
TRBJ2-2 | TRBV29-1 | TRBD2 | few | CSVLLAAFTGELFF | TGCAGCGTCCTACTAGCGGCCTTCACCGGGGAGCTGTTTTTT